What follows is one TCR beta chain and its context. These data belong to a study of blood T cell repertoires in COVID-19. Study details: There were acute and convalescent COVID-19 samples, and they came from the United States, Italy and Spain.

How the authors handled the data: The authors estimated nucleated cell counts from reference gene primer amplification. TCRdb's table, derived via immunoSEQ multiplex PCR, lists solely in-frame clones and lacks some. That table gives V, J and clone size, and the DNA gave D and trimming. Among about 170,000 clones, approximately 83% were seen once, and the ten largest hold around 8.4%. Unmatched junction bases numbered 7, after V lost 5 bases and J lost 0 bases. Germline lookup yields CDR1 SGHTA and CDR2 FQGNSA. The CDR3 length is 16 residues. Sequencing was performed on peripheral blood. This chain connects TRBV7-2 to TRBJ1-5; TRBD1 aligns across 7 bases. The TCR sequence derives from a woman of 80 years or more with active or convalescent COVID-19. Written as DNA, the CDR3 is TGTGCCAGCAGCCCCGGGACAGACTATAGCAATCAGCCCCAGCATTTT. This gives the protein CASSPGTDYSNQPQHF.